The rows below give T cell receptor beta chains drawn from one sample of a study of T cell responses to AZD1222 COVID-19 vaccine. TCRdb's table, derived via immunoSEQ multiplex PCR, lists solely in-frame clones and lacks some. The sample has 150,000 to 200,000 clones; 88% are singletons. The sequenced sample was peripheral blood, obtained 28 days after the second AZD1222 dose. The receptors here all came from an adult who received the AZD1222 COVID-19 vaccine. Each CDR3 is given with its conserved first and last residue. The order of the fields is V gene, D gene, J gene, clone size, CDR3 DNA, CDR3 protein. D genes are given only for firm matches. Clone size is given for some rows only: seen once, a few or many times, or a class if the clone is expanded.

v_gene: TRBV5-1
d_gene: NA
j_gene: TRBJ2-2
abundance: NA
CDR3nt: TGCGCCAGCAGCTTGCCCAGGGAAACCGGGGAGCTGTTTTTT
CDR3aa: CASSLPRETGELFF

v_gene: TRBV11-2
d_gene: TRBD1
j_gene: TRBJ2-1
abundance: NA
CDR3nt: TGTGCCAAGAGTAAGACAGGGGCATTCTACAATGAGCAGTTCTTC
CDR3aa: CAKSKTGAFYNEQFF

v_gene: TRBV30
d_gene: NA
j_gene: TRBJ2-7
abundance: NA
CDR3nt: TGTGCCTGGAGTGAAACAGGCTACGAGCAGTACTTC
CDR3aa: CAWSETGYEQYF

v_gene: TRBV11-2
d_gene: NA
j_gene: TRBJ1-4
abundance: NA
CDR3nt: TGTGCCAGCAGCTTAGGAGACAGTAATGAAAAACTGTTTTTT
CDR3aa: CASSLGDSNEKLFF

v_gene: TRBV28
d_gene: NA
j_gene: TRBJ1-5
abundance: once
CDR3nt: TGTGCCAGCAGTTTAGGAGGTCAGCCCCAGCATTTT
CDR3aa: CASSLGGQPQHF

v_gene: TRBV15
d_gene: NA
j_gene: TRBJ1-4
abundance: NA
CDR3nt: TGTGCCACCAGCAGAGATCCTATATCCGCAACTAATGAAAAACTGTTTTTT
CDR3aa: CATSRDPISATNEKLFF

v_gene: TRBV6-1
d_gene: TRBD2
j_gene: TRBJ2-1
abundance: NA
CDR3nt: TGTGCCAGCAGTGTGGGCGGGGGATTGGGGAACAATGAGCAGTTCTTC
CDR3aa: CASSVGGGLGNNEQFF

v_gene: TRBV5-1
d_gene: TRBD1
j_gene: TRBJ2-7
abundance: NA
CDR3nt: TGCGCCAGCAGCTCGGGCGGGACAGGCTACGAGCAGTACTTC
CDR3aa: CASSSGGTGYEQYF

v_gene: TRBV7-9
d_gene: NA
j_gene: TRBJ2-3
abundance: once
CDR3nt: TGTGCCAGCAGCTTATCGACAGGCGGGACAGATACGCAGTATTTT
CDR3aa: CASSLSTGGTDTQYF

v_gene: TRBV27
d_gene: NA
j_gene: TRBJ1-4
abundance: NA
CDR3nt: TGTGCCAGCAGTACGCGGAGAAATGAAAAACTGTTTTTT
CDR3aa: CASSTRRNEKLFF

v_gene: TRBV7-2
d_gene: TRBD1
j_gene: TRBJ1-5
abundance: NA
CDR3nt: TGTGCCAGCAGCATGACAGGGAGTCAGCCCCAGCATTTT
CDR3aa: CASSMTGSQPQHF

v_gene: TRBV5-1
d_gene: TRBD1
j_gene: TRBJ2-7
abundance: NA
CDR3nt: TGCGCCAGCAGCCCAGGGACAGGAGTGTACGAGCAGTACTTC
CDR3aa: CASSPGTGVYEQYF

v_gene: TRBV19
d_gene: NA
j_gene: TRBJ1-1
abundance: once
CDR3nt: TGTGCCAGTAGTACCCCCGGAACAGCCTACGAAGCTTTCTTT
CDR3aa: CASSTPGTAYEAFF

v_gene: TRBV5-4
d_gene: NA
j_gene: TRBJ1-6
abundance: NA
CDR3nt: TGTGCCAGCAGCTTGGTGGGGGTTTCACCCCTCCACTTT
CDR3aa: CASSLVGVSPLHF

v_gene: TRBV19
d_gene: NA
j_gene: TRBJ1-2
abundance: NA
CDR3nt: TGTGCCAGTAGGATCGGACAGAACTATGGCTACACCTTC
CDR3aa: CASRIGQNYGYTF